The 6 T cell receptor beta chains below all came from one sample that was sequenced in a study of blood T cells in healthy people across ages. Alongside a J-beta primer mix, a sample-barcoded 5' primer served in a second PCR lasting roughly 7 to 11 cycles. MiXCR, applied by TCRdb to the 5' RACE reads, yields one record per CDR3 protein. The sample contains 1,300,000 or so distinct CDR3 sequences, 59% of which appear only once. The specimen was blood. The receptors originated from a young man in good health.

The V call is TRBV20-1, the J call TRBJ2-5; D is undetermined. Trimming removed 1 base from V and 5 bases from J, with 11 bases in between. This CDR3 region has 13 residues. Per germline, CDR1 DFQATT and CDR2 SNEGSKA (reference sequence). The CDR3 nucleotides read TGCAGTGCTAGAGGGACCTCTTGGGAGACCCAGTACTTC. Translation gives CSARGTSWETQYF.

This rearrangement joins TRBV6-5 to TRBJ2-3; 10 bases align to TRBD2. V was clipped by 0 bases and J by 1 base; unmatched bases: 7. The CDR3 sequence is 18 residues long. CDR1 MNHEY and CDR2 SVGAGI come from the germline V gene. CDR3 sequence: CASSYSRLAGARTDTQYF. In nucleotides, the CDR3 is TGTGCCAGCAGTTACTCGAGGCTAGCGGGAGCCCGCACAGATACGCAGTATTTT.

The chain carries TRBV5-5 and TRBJ1-4, with TRBD1 identical over 7 bases. This CDR3 has 13 residues. J gave up 7 bases and V 3 bases, and 3 bases lay outside the gene matches. Germline CDR1 is SGHKS and CDR2 is YYEKEE (reference sequence). DNA of the CDR3: TGTGCCAGCAGCTGGGGGACAGCTGAAAAACTGTTTTTT. Translation gives CASSWGTAEKLFF.

The DNA for the CDR3 is TGCAGTGCTAGGCCGGGCCTTCTTCAGCCCCAGCATTTT. It yields the protein CSARPGLLQPQHF. The V and J genes are TRBV20-1 and TRBJ1-5, with D unresolved. Germline CDR1 DFQATT, CDR2 SNEGSKA (reference sequence). This CDR3 is 13 amino acids long. Trimming cost V 3 bases and J 6 bases, with 12 bases left between them.

The chain carries TRBV23-1 and TRBJ2-7; 9 bases are a match to TRBD1. TRBV23-1 is filed as an ORF, its function uncertain. The ends lost 0 bases at V and 0 bases at J; junction bases unmatched: 6. The length of the CDR3 is 17 residues. DNA of the CDR3: TGCGCCAGCAGTCAATCGTTTTTGGACAGGGGCTCCTACGAGCAGTACTTC. Its protein is CASSQSFLDRGSYEQYF.

The chain carries TRBV25-1 and TRBJ2-3; a weak D match, TRBD2 (6 bases). Between the trimmed V and J ends, which lost 2 bases and 5 bases, there was a span of 14 bases. This CDR3 region has 15 residues. The germline V gene encodes CDR1 MGHDK and CDR2 SYGVNS. The CDR3 sequence is CASSEAGNSKDTQYF. CDR3 DNA: TGTGCCAGCAGTGAAGCGGGAAATTCAAAAGATACGCAGTATTTT. The variable domain in full, completed from reference TRBV25-1 and TRBJ2-3, reads EADIYQTPRYLVIGTGKKITLECSQTMGHDKMYWYQQDPGMELHLIHYSYGVNSTEKGDLSSESTVSRIRTEHFPLTLESARPSHTSQYLCASSEAGNSKDTQYFGPGTRLTVL.